This is a list of T cell receptor beta chains from one sample in a study of blood T cell repertoires in COVID-19. Some clones are missing from TCRdb's copy, which holds only in-frame ones; the method was immunoSEQ multiplex PCR. The sample includes fewer than 200,000 clones, over 80% of them seen just once. Sequenced material: PBMCs or T cells enriched from blood (not recorded which). These receptors originate from a woman between 45 and 65 years old who had recovered from COVID-19. Both conserved end residues are part of each CDR3. A D gene is named only where the DNA matches it firmly. Clone size appears in some rows only: once, few, many, or a class for an expanded clone.

D | J | V | size | DNA | CDR3
NA | TRBJ1-3 | TRBV6-5 | NA | TGTGCCAGCATGCAAAACATGGGAAACACCATATATTTT | CASMQNMGNTIYF
TRBD2 | TRBJ2-5 | TRBV5-1 | NA | TGCGCCAGCAGCGAAAGACTAGCGGCGGAGACCCAGTACTTC | CASSERLAAETQYF
TRBD2 | TRBJ2-5 | TRBV3-1/TRBV3-2 | NA | TGTGCCAGCAGCCAAGATCGAGGTAGCGGGGGGCCTAACCAAGAGACCCAGTACTTC | CASSQDRGSGGPNQETQYF
TRBD2 | TRBJ2-1 | TRBV11-3 | NA | TGTGCCAGCAGCCCGGGGGGTTACAATGAGCAGTTCTTC | CASSPGGYNEQFF
TRBD2 | TRBJ2-5 | TRBV2 | few | TGTGCCAGCAGTGCTAGACTAGCGGGTGAGGAGACCCAGTACTTC | CASSARLAGEETQYF
NA | TRBJ2-2 | TRBV4-2 | once | TGTGCCAGCAGCCAAGAAGGGAAAAAGGGGCGCACCGGGGAGCTGTTTTTT | CASSQEGKKGRTGELFF
NA | TRBJ1-5 | TRBV7-2 | NA | TGTGCCAGCAGCTTAGCGTCGGGTACCCAGCCCCAGCATTTT | CASSLASGTQPQHF
NA | TRBJ1-5 | TRBV19 | NA | TGTGCCAGTAACCTGAGAGGCGGCAATCAGCCCCAGCATTTT | CASNLRGGNQPQHF
TRBD2 | TRBJ2-3 | TRBV11-2 | NA | TGTGCCAGCAGAGCAGCTAGCGGGGGTAGCACAGATACGCAGTATTTT | CASRAASGGSTDTQYF
TRBD1 | TRBJ1-1 | TRBV27 | NA | TGTGCCAGCAGTCCCCACAGGGGGGGCGAAGCTTTCTTT | CASSPHRGGEAFF
NA | TRBJ2-1 | TRBV5-1 | NA | TGCGCCAGCAGCCCGCGTAGCTCCTACAATGAGCAGTTCTTC | CASSPRSSYNEQFF
NA | TRBJ2-2 | TRBV5-4 | NA | TGTGCCAGCAGCCCCCAGAGCCGGGGGAACACCGGGGAGCTGTTTTTT | CASSPQSRGNTGELFF
TRBD2 | TRBJ2-3 | TRBV30 | NA | TGTGCCTGGAGGGGGGGTTCTTTTATAGGGACTAGCCAGACAGATACGCAGTATTTT | CAWRGGSFIGTSQTDTQYF
NA | TRBJ1-2 | TRBV4-2 | NA | TGTGCCAGCAGCCGCGAATGGGAAGTAACTAGCTATGGCTACACCTTC | CASSREWEVTSYGYTF
NA | TRBJ2-2 | TRBV7-8 | NA | TGTGCCAGCAGCTTAGTGGGGCGAAACACCGGGGAGCTGTTTTTT | CASSLVGRNTGELFF
NA | TRBJ1-4 | TRBV4-1 | NA | TGCGCCAGCAGCCAAGATGGGAGGGAAGCAACTAATGAAAAACTGTTTTTT | CASSQDGREATNEKLFF
TRBD1 | TRBJ1-5 | TRBV18 | NA | TGTGCCAGCTCACAGGGACAGGGAGGACAGCCCCAGCATTTT | CASSQGQGGQPQHF
NA | TRBJ1-1 | TRBV5-1 | few | TGCGCCAGCAGCTTGGAAGTGAGCCACACTGAAGCTTTCTTT | CASSLEVSHTEAFF
NA | TRBJ2-5 | TRBV11-2 | NA | TGTGCCAGCAGCTATGCAGGGGAAGAGACCCAGTACTTC | CASSYAGEETQYF
NA | TRBJ2-5 | TRBV19 | NA | TGTGCCAGTAGTACAGGGAAGGAGACCCAGTACTTC | CASSTGKETQYF
TRBD1 | TRBJ1-1 | TRBV9 | NA | TGTGCCAGCAGCCCCCGGGACAGGGGTGAAACTGAAGCTTTCTTT | CASSPRDRGETEAFF
NA | TRBJ1-1 | TRBV15 | NA | TGTGCCACCAGCAGAGGAAGGGGGTTGAACACTGAAGCTTTCTTT | CATSRGRGLNTEAFF
TRBD1 | TRBJ2-1 | TRBV6-5 | NA | TGTGCCAGCAGTTACTCGAGAGGGGGCGGTGAGCAGTTCTTC | CASSYSRGGGEQFF
NA | TRBJ1-1 | TRBV7-2 | NA | TGTGCCAGCAGCTTAGCGTACCGGACTGAAGCTTTCTTT | CASSLAYRTEAFF
NA | TRBJ1-5 | TRBV12-3/TRBV12-4 | NA | TGTGCCAGCAGCCCAGGAGGGGATCAGCCCCAGCATTTT | CASSPGGDQPQHF
NA | TRBJ1-2 | TRBV4-1 | few | TGCGCCAGCAGCCAAGATCAAGGACAGAGGGGCTACACCTTC | CASSQDQGQRGYTF